This T cell receptor beta chain was retrieved from a study of OX40 agonist ivuxolimab in advanced cancers. Across the whole study: The study gave patients intravenous ivuxolimab at 0.01 to 10 mg/kg every 2 weeks. Under the entry rules, prior anti-PD-1, anti-PD-L1 or anti-CTLA-4 therapy was allowed, and less than 50% had some.

Profiling relied on immunoSEQ multiplex PCR, and the TCRdb table lists in-frame clones only, not all of them. The sample lists 65,000 to 95,000 clones, more than 85% occurring once. V gave up 1 base and J gave up 0 bases, with 7 bases separating them. The length of the CDR3 is 14 residues. CDR1 and CDR2 from the germline V gene are MNHNS and SASEGT. Source: CD4+ or CD8+ T cells sorted from blood, taken in a trial of the OX40 agonist ivuxolimab. V and J are TRBV6-1 and TRBJ2-7; D not certain. The clonotype originates from an adult with an advanced solid tumor such as melanoma, head and neck, liver or kidney cancer. CDR3 loop: CASSEVPASYEQYF. CDR3 DNA: TGTGCCAGCAGTGAAGTGCCAGCCTCCTACGAGCAGTACTTC.